The 22 T cell receptor beta chains reported below all come from one sample, sequenced in a study of PD-L1 blockade in urothelial cancer. TCRdb's table, derived via immunoSEQ multiplex PCR, lists solely in-frame clones and lacks some. The sample lists 100,000 to 150,000 clones, roughly 80% occurring once. The time point is: pretreatment peripheral blood. The sample in question was PBMCs, obtained around atezolizumab (anti-PD-L1) treatment. All receptors come from a man aged 50-60 years with urothelial cancer.

In this sample, this clone turned up once. This sequence joins TRBV7-9 and TRBJ2-7, with 12 bases matching TRBD2. The germline V gene has CDR1 SEHNR and CDR2 FQNEAQ (reference sequence). Trimming cost V 4 bases and J 7 bases; bases outside gene matches: 8. The CDR3 is made up of 15 amino acids. CDR3 DNA: TGTGCCAGCAGCTCGGGACTAGCGGGTGTAAGGGAGCAGTACTTC. Amino acid sequence: CASSSGLAGVREQYF.

The chain uses TRBV11-1 and TRBJ2-7, with 7 bases identical to TRBD1. The CDR3 has 17 amino acids. Germline V CDR1 and CDR2: SGHAT, FQDESV (reference sequence). V lost 1 base to trimming and J lost 0 bases; unmatched junction nucleotides: 9. CDR3 residues: CASSLGWDSALSYEQYF. CDR3 bases: TGTGCCAGCAGCTTAGGTTGGGACAGCGCACTCTCCTACGAGCAGTACTTC. Looking up the rest from reference TRBV11-1 and TRBJ2-7 gives the full variable domain: EAEVAQSPRYKITEKSQAVAFWCDPISGHATLYWYRQILGQGPELLVQFQDESVVDDSQLPKDRFSAERLKGVDSTLKIQPAELGDSAMYLCASSLGWDSALSYEQYFGPGTRLTVT.

Only one count was recorded for this clone. This chain connects TRBV5-4 to TRBJ2-5; 11 bases are shared with TRBD1. The CDR3 extends over 17 amino acids. With V trimmed by 4 bases and J by 3 bases, 11 bases remained unmatched. The germline V gene encodes CDR1 SGHNT and CDR2 YYREEE (reference sequence). For the CDR3, the DNA is TGTGCCAGCAGCCTGGGCATCGGGACAGGGGGAGAAGAGACCCAGTACTTC. This encodes CASSLGIGTGGEETQYF.

This clone was seen a handful of times. The chain uses TRBV5-1 and TRBJ1-5; 7 bases are a match to TRBD1. Per the germline V gene, CDR1 is SGHRS and CDR2 is YFSETQ. Trimming at V came to 4 bases and at J to 2 bases, leaving 3 bases not matched to a gene. This CDR3 contains 14 residues. For the CDR3, the DNA is TGCGCCAGCAGCGTCGGGACAGGCAATCAGCCCCAGCATTTT. Its protein product is CASSVGTGNQPQHF.

This clone turned up a few times. The V gene is TRBV19, the J gene TRBJ1-6; 7 bases line up with TRBD1. The CDR3 consists of 15 residues. V lost 5 bases to trimming and J lost 7 bases; unmatched junction nucleotides: 8. Germline CDR1 reads LNHDA; CDR2 reads SQIVND (reference sequence). The CDR3 DNA follows: TGTGCCAGTAGTGCTAGGGACAGCTCCAATTCACCCCTCCACTTT. This codes for CASSARDSSNSPLHF.

The rearrangement links TRBV11-2 to TRBJ2-1; perhaps TRBD2 as D (5 bases). The germline V gene encodes CDR1 SGHAT and CDR2 FQNNGV. The CDR3 has 13 amino acids. The ends were cut back, 5 bases at V and 7 bases at J, with 12 bases in the middle. Written as DNA, the CDR3 is TGTGCCAGCAGCACGGAGGTAGTAAATGAGCAGTTCTTC. This gives the protein CASSTEVVNEQFF.

This clone has just a few counts. The chain couples TRBV28 to TRBJ2-7; 7 nucleotides match TRBD2. CDR3 size: 17 residues. CDR1 and CDR2 from the germline V gene are MDHEN and SYDVKM. V gave up 3 bases and J gave up 1 base; unmatched junction bases: 12. The CDR3, as DNA: TGTGCCAGCAGTTTTGGGACCACTAGCGCCCGTTCCTACGAGCAGTACTTC. Protein sequence: CASSFGTTSARSYEQYF.

The chain recombines TRBV5-6 with TRBJ1-2; 7 bases match TRBD1. The CDR3 runs to 15 residues. Looked up from germline, CDR1 is SGHDT and CDR2 is YYEEEE. With V trimmed by 4 bases and J by 0 bases, 6 bases remained unmatched. The CDR3 protein is CASSGTGTANYGYTF. In nucleotides, the CDR3 is TGTGCCAGCAGCGGAACCGGGACAGCTAACTATGGCTACACCTTC.

This clone was seen once. The chain has TRBV6-5 and TRBJ1-3; D call uncertain. There are 13 residues in the CDR3. V was pared by 3 bases and J by 10 bases, with 13 bases between. CDR1 and CDR2 (germline): MNHEY, SVGAGI. The CDR3: CASSYPGSPTIYF. In DNA form, the CDR3 reads TGTGCCAGCAGTTATCCGGGGTCCCCAACCATATATTTT.

This clone was observed once. This rearrangement joins TRBV28 to TRBJ2-7; D is unresolved. V lost 1 base and J lost 0, with 7 bases in between. Germline lookup yields CDR1 MDHEN and CDR2 SYDVKM. This CDR3 spans 14 amino acids. The chain's CDR3 is CASSLYRSSYEQYF. CDR3 sequence (DNA): TGTGCCAGCAGTTTATACCGCAGCTCCTACGAGCAGTACTTC.

This chain uses TRBV4-2 with TRBJ2-1, with 7 bases aligning to TRBD2. J gave up 2 bases and V 0 bases, and 4 bases lay outside the gene matches. The CDR3 is 16 amino acids. Germline-derived CDR1 and CDR2 are LGHNA and YNFKEQ. The CDR3 region is CASSQEAGDPYNEQFF. CDR3 DNA: TGTGCCAGCAGCCAAGAGGCGGGAGACCCCTACAATGAGCAGTTCTTC.

This clone was detected once. The rearrangement uses TRBV27 and TRBJ2-7, with TRBD2 identical over 11 bases. J gave up 5 bases and V 4 bases, and 7 bases lay outside the gene matches. The CDR3 length is 15 residues. The V gene's germline CDR1 is MNHEY and CDR2 SMNVEV (reference sequence). The chain's CDR3 is CASSSTSGSDHEQYF. The CDR3 DNA sequence: TGTGCCAGCAGTTCAACTAGCGGGAGCGACCACGAGCAGTACTTC.

J is TRBJ2-1 and V is TRBV5-6; 11 nucleotides align to TRBD2. After removal of 2 bases from V and 0 bases from J, the junction contained 1 base not matched to a gene. The CDR3 has 16 amino acids. The germline V gene encodes CDR1 SGHDT and CDR2 YYEEEE. CDR3: CASSLTSGGSYNEQFF. CDR3 in DNA: TGTGCCAGCAGCTTAACTAGCGGGGGCTCCTACAATGAGCAGTTCTTC.

This clone appeared once. The rearrangement joins TRBV18 to TRBJ2-2; 14 bases map to TRBD2. The germline V gene has CDR1 KGHSH and CDR2 LQKENI. The CDR3 has 22 residues. V shed 1 base and J 5 bases; nucleotides not matched to a gene: 18. CDR3 DNA: TGTGCCAGCTCACCACGGGGAAGTCCGGGACTAGCGGGAGTTTTAAGGACCGGGGAGCTGTTTTTT. This sequence encodes CASSPRGSPGLAGVLRTGELFF.

The chain recombines TRBV21-1 with TRBJ1-1. TRBV21-1 is termed a pseudogene. The CDR3 runs to 16 residues. The CDR3 protein is CASSKDVWPRSTEAFF. The CDR3 nucleotides read TGTGCCAGCAGCAAAGATGTCTGGCCGAGGAGCACTGAAGCTTTCTTT.

V usage is TRBV28 and J usage is TRBJ2-7, with a weak D call TRBD2 (6 bases). Germline V lookup: CDR1 MDHEN, CDR2 SYDVKM. V lost 1 base, J lost 2 bases, and 9 bases lay in between. There are 14 residues in the CDR3. CDR3 bases: TGTGCCAGCAGTTTATTGGGCGGGACCTACGAGCAGTACTTC. It is translated as CASSLLGGTYEQYF.

There are a few counts of this clone. V usage is TRBV11-1 and J usage is TRBJ1-1, with D unclear. The CDR3 has 11 residues. The germline CDR1 and CDR2 sequences are SGHAT and FQDESV (reference sequence). Between the trimmed V and J ends, which lost 3 bases and 5 bases, there was a span of 4 bases. The CDR3: CASSLQTEAFF. CDR3 sequence (DNA): TGTGCCAGCAGCTTGCAGACTGAAGCTTTCTTT.

CDR3 nucleotide sequence: TGTGCCAGCTCACCACGAACTACGCGTGAGACCCAGTACTTC. This translates into CASSPRTTRETQYF. The gene calls are TRBV18 and TRBJ2-5; D remains ambiguous. Germline CDR1 KGHSH, CDR2 LQKENI. The CDR3 loop spans 14 amino acids. V was cut by 1 base and J by 5 bases, with 11 bases left in between.

This chain uses TRBV6-5 with TRBJ2-5; 12 bases are a match to TRBD2. This CDR3 spans 15 amino acids. V trimming: 4 bases; J trimming: 6 bases; junction bases outside the gene matches: 6. Germline V gene sequence: CDR1 MNHEY, CDR2 SVGAGI. The CDR3 spells CASSSSGRAGKTQYF. As DNA, the CDR3 is TGTGCCAGCAGTTCTAGCGGGAGGGCCGGGAAGACCCAGTACTTC.

The chain is built from TRBV7-9 and TRBJ2-7; D gene uncertain. Trimming cost V 4 bases and J 9 bases, with 22 bases left between them. The CDR3 length is 15 residues. Germline V gives CDR1 SEHNR, CDR2 FQNEAQ (reference sequence). As DNA, the CDR3 is TGTGCCAGCAGCTCCCGCGCTACCCCATCTACGAGGCAGTACTTC. The encoded protein is CASSSRATPSTRQYF.

This chain joins TRBV19 and TRBJ2-2; 8 positions agree with TRBD1. Trimming cost V 3 bases and J 7 bases; bases outside gene matches: 13. The CDR3 extends over 17 amino acids. The germline V gene encodes CDR1 LNHDA and CDR2 SQIVND (reference sequence). Here the CDR3 DNA reads TGTGCCAGTAGTATTCCGGGAGACAGGGGATTAGACGGGGAGCTGTTTTTT. Translating it yields CASSIPGDRGLDGELFF.

This chain connects TRBV5-4 to TRBJ2-1, with 11 nucleotides matching TRBD1. The CDR3 has 15 amino acids. J gave up 6 bases and V 0 bases, and 2 bases lay outside the gene matches. Germline V CDR1 and CDR2: SGHNT, YYREEE (reference sequence). CDR3 nucleotide sequence: TGTGCCAGCAGCTTGGGCGGGACAGGGGGCAATGAGCAGTTCTTC. Translating gives CASSLGGTGGNEQFF.